The rows below give T cell receptor beta chains drawn from one sample of a study of cytomegalovirus exposure and HLA in healthy donors. Some clones are missing from TCRdb's copy, which holds only in-frame ones; the method was immunoSEQ multiplex PCR. The sample consists of about 150,000 clones, more than 75% of them appearing once. The material sequenced was PBMCs. All receptors come from a human donor in good health. CDR3s include the opening cysteine and the closing phenylalanine or tryptophan.

v_gene: TRBV5-1; j_gene: TRBJ1-2; CDR3aa: CAGSLDRGGYGYTF
v_gene: TRBV10-3; j_gene: TRBJ2-1; CDR3aa: CASYPRDRETNEQFF
v_gene: TRBV6-6; j_gene: TRBJ2-5; CDR3aa: CASSYGGETQYF
v_gene: TRBV2; j_gene: TRBJ2-1; CDR3aa: CASRGSSGGAQEQFF
v_gene: TRBV28; j_gene: TRBJ1-4; CDR3aa: CASRMTGRYEKLFF
v_gene: TRBV4-1; j_gene: TRBJ2-5; CDR3aa: CASSHRIGEREVTRGTQYF
v_gene: TRBV6-6; j_gene: TRBJ1-2; CDR3aa: CASSLQGNYGYTF
v_gene: TRBV5-6; j_gene: TRBJ1-1; CDR3aa: CASSHRRVGAPSWTEAFF
v_gene: TRBV4-1; j_gene: TRBJ1-2; CDR3aa: CASSQWPYYGYTF
v_gene: TRBV6-5; j_gene: TRBJ2-1; CDR3aa: CASSYYYGNEQFF
v_gene: TRBV28; j_gene: TRBJ2-5; CDR3aa: CASTTSSGNSQETQYF
v_gene: TRBV5-5; j_gene: TRBJ2-3; CDR3aa: CASSLAGLAGRTDTQYF
v_gene: TRBV19; j_gene: TRBJ2-7; CDR3aa: CASSETGYEQYF
v_gene: TRBV7-8; j_gene: TRBJ2-1; CDR3aa: CASSLALAGGYNEQFF
v_gene: TRBV6-5; j_gene: TRBJ2-7; CDR3aa: CASSYGTSSYEQYF
v_gene: TRBV4-1; j_gene: TRBJ1-4; CDR3aa: CASSHVDSTTNEKLFF
v_gene: TRBV6-4; j_gene: TRBJ1-5; CDR3aa: CASSADTSNQPQHF
v_gene: TRBV6-1; j_gene: TRBJ2-1; CDR3aa: CASSGPSGGHYNEQFF
v_gene: TRBV10-3; j_gene: TRBJ1-2; CDR3aa: CAISTGHPSSANYGYTF
v_gene: TRBV28; j_gene: TRBJ1-5; CDR3aa: CASSFPRGGVGDQPQHF
v_gene: TRBV5-1; j_gene: TRBJ1-4; CDR3aa: CASSIRGDDEKLFF
v_gene: TRBV5-5; j_gene: TRBJ2-7; CDR3aa: CASSPPSWGEPGDEQYF
v_gene: TRBV2; j_gene: TRBJ1-6; CDR3aa: CASDTGGNNSPLHF
v_gene: TRBV4-2; j_gene: TRBJ2-7; CDR3aa: CASSQETRGGVLYEQYF
v_gene: TRBV4-1; j_gene: TRBJ1-5; CDR3aa: CASSQGGGSNQPQHF
v_gene: TRBV9; j_gene: TRBJ2-5; CDR3aa: CASSVGTSGLRTETQYF
v_gene: TRBV6-5; j_gene: -; CDR3aa: CASRSARGDSYEQYF
v_gene: TRBV10-3; j_gene: TRBJ2-7; CDR3aa: CAISEFVGQGAYEQYF